Only one count was recorded for the clone carrying this T cell receptor (beta chain). TRB rearrangements spanning V, D and J were amplified using mixed TRB-A/B primers. TCRdb recomputed calls from the multiplex PCR reads with MiXCR, one row per CDR3 protein. The repertoire holds about 4,800 distinct CDR3 sequences, with 20% to 25% as singletons. Peripheral blood genomic DNA, not sorted cells or RNA, was the template. These data are taken from a study of T cell repertoires in aging, cancer and after chemotherapy. The CDR3 has 13 amino acids. V lost 4 bases and J lost 7; bases outside the gene matches: 3. CDR1 is MNHNS, CDR2 SASEGT, per germline.

This clonotype was obtained from a human donor in good health. The donor label of this sample is uncertain. The sample taken for sequencing was blood. The chain recombines TRBV6-1 with TRBJ1-5; 8 nucleotides line up with TRBD1. DNA for the CDR3: TGTGCCAGCAGTGGACAGGGGAGACAGCCCCAGCATTTT. Protein: CASSGQGRQPQHF.